Sequencing of this TCR beta chain was carried out in a study of blood T cell repertoires in COVID-19. Repertoires were generated with immunoSEQ multiplex PCR, while TCRdb's copy carries only in-frame clones and drops some. The sample has around 170,000 clones; around 80% are singletons. The germline V gene has CDR1 SGDLS and CDR2 YYNGEE. The CDR3 extends over 14 amino acids. J was trimmed by 4 bases and V by 3 bases; bases with no gene match: 4. The receptor was derived from a woman in her sixties with acute or convalescent COVID-19. Sequencing used peripheral blood. The V gene is TRBV9, the J gene TRBJ2-3, with TRBD1 identical over 8 bases. CDR3 nucleotide sequence: TGTGCCAGCAGCGACAGGGGGGCGGCAGATACGCAGTATTTT. Protein product: CASSDRGAADTQYF. Full variable domain (rest looked up from reference TRBV9 and TRBJ2-3): DSGVTQTPKHLITATGQRVTLRCSPRSGDLSVYWYQQSLDQGLQFLIQYYNGEERAKGNILERFSAQQFPDLHSELNLSSLELGDSALYFCASSDRGAADTQYFGPGTRLTVL.